The entry below describes one T cell receptor beta chain. This sample is part of a study of blood T cell dynamics during melanoma immunotherapy. Assay used: immunoSEQ multiplex PCR; TCRdb lists only in-frame clones, some missing. The table records more than 6,500 clones, roughly four fifths of them present only once. Time point reported: pre-treatment baseline. Samples come from before therapy and from week 3 after the first blockade cycle. The CDR3 consists of 13 residues. The clonotype was recovered from a human donor with melanoma. The genes are TRBV21-1 and TRBJ2-5; TRBD2, the table's D call, lacks a check against the DNA. Judging by the DNA end, TRBJ2-7 fits better; the J call may be wrong. TRBV21-1 is classified as a pseudogene. The input for sequencing was blood, taken from a patient treated with checkpoint blockade. The CDR3: CASSSGTRYEQYF. The CDR3 DNA is TGTGCCAGCAGCAGCGGGACCCGATACGAGCAGTACTTC.